A single sample gave rise to the 18 T cell receptor beta chains below, sequenced in a study of prognosis after radiotherapy for stage I lung cancer (dated by TCRdb to about 2021). Instrument on record: Illumina HiSeq 3000. Two rounds of multiplex PCR were used to amplify the TCR beta CDR3 region from genomic DNA. In the first round of PCR, primers specific to each TRBV and TRBJ gene were used, and the primer sequences are filed in Chinese patent CN105087789A. TCRdb took the public reads, trimmed them with fastp at Q25, ran MiXCR for clone calling and kept in-frame beta chains. Duplicate CDR3 protein sequences are folded into a single record with the most common DNA and genes. Recorded for this sample are 38,000 or so distinct CDR3 sequences; around 22% of them occurred a single time. Less than 30% of the sample is held by the ten biggest clonotypes. The material was PBMCs, obtained before or after stereotactic body radiation therapy (not recorded which). All receptors derive from a donor aged 50 or older with non-small cell lung cancer.

Ten or more counts support this clonotype. The chain combines TRBV25-1 with TRBJ1-2; no firm D call. V was clipped by 3 bases and J by 5 bases, with 16 bases between them. The CDR3 consists of 15 residues. Germline V gene lookup returns CDR1 MGHDK and CDR2 SYGVNS. In DNA form, the CDR3 reads TGTGCCAGCAGTGACCTCCGGACCAGACCATATGGCTACACCTTC. Amino acids: CASSDLRTRPYGYTF.

Only one count was recorded for this clonotype. A much larger clone is a single base away; this may be a read error. The chain employs TRBV7-9 and TRBJ2-3; D is possibly TRBD1 (5 bases). The germline V gene has CDR1 SEHNR and CDR2 FQNEAQ (reference sequence). The CDR3 contains 15 residues. Trimming took 4 bases from V and 4 from J, leaving 15 bases between them. The CDR3 nucleotides read TGTGCCAGCAGCTGGGGCTTACATGGAGCAGATACGCAGTATTTT. Protein sequence: CASSWGLHGADTQYF.

Regarding this clonotype: A far larger clone lies a single base away; this is likely a read error. The genes are TRBV6-2 or TRBV6-3 and TRBJ1-5; no reliable D call. The CDR3 totals 16 residues. Germline loops: CDR1 MNHEY, CDR2 SVGEGT. V was pared by 8 bases and J by 8 bases, with 25 bases between. The CDR3 reads CASLLATYGVAKPQHF. The CDR3 DNA reads as TGTGCCAGCCTTCTAGCCACCTACGGGGTAGCCAAGCCCCAGCATTTT.

Notes on this clonotype: A read error likely explains this, since a far larger clone differs by one base. The rearrangement uses TRBV7-9 and TRBJ2-5; tentatively, D is TRBD1 (5 bases). Germline assignment: CDR1 SEHNR and CDR2 FQNEAQ (reference sequence). The length of the CDR3 is 14 residues. The CDR3 DNA reads TGTTCCAGCAGCCCTACAGGCGTCCAAGAGACCCAGTACTTC. This codes for CSSSPTGVQETQYF.

The chain links TRBV20-1 to TRBJ2-7; 7 positions agree with TRBD2. Germline V lookup: CDR1 DFQATT, CDR2 SNEGSKA (reference sequence). Trimming took 4 bases from V and 7 from J; bases not matched to a gene: 19. The CDR3 runs 16 residues. The CDR3 bases are TGCAGTGCTAACGTCATAGAAGCGGGACTCTTTGGTGAGCAGTACTTC. Translated, it gives CSANVIEAGLFGEQYF.

In this sample, this clonotype turned up many times. The V gene is TRBV7-9, the J gene TRBJ2-5, with unresolved D. Germline V gene data show CDR1 as SEHNR and CDR2 as FQNEAQ (reference sequence). Trimming took 1 base from V and 4 from J, leaving 7 bases between them. The CDR3 has 13 residues. CDR3 region: CASSLGPGETQYF. The DNA of the CDR3 is TGTGCCAGCAGCTTAGGACCAGGAGAGACCCAGTACTTC.

This clonotype was found many times. The V gene is TRBV20-1, the J gene TRBJ2-7; D unresolved. Germline CDR1 DFQATT, CDR2 SNEGSKA (reference sequence). Trimming stripped 5 bases from V and 2 bases from J, with 16 bases between. This CDR3 is 14 amino acids long. The CDR3 spells CSAYPGMTPYEQYF. CDR3 coding DNA: TGCAGTGCTTACCCGGGCATGACCCCCTACGAGCAGTACTTC.

This clonotype came up many times. V gene TRBV20-1 combines with J gene TRBJ1-6, with no clear D. Per the germline V gene, CDR1 is DFQATT and CDR2 is SNEGSKA (reference sequence). The CDR3 is 14 amino acids. Trimming left V 4 bases short and J 3 bases short, with 10 bases between. CDR3: CSANTEIYNSPLHF. As DNA, the CDR3 is TGCAGTGCTAATACAGAGATCTATAATTCACCCCTCCACTTT.

CDR3 nucleotides: TGCAGTGCGAAAACTAGCGGGGCTAGCGGGATCAACAATGAGCAGTTCTTC. Translation gives CSAKTSGASGINNEQFF. The chain links TRBV20-1 to TRBJ2-1; 10 bases align to TRBD2. This CDR3 has 17 residues. V lost 6 bases, J lost 5 bases, and 16 bases stayed unmatched. From germline, CDR1 is DFQATT and CDR2 SNEGSKA (reference sequence).

The chain joins TRBV19 to TRBJ2-2; 10 bases align to TRBD1. The V gene's germline CDR1 is LNHDA and CDR2 SQIVND (reference sequence). The CDR3 has 13 residues. DNA of the CDR3: TGTGCTGCCGGGACAGGGGAGGCCGGGGAGCTGTTTTTT. This encodes CAAGTGEAGELFF.

This clonotype was seen ten or more times. This chain uses TRBV5-5 with TRBJ1-5, with 9 bases identical to TRBD1. The V gene's germline CDR1 is SGHKS and CDR2 YYEKEE (reference sequence). Trimming cost V 4 bases and J 4 bases; bases outside gene matches: 6. This CDR3 contains 15 residues. CDR3 sequence reads: CASSTLGTGNQPQHF. As DNA, the CDR3 is TGTGCCAGCAGCACCCTAGGGACAGGGAATCAGCCCCAGCATTTT. The variable domain in full, completed from reference TRBV5-5 and TRBJ1-5, reads DAGVTQSPTHLIKTRGQQVTLRCSPISGHKSVSWYQQVLGQGPQFIFQYYEKEERGRGNFPDRFSARQFPNYSSELNVNALLLGDSALYLCASSTLGTGNQPQHFGDGTRLSIL.

This clonotype appeared many times. The V gene is TRBV6-4, the J gene TRBJ1-1, with 7 bases identical to TRBD1. V shed 0 bases and J 4 bases; nucleotides not matched to a gene: 2. CDR1 is MRHNA and CDR2 is SNTAGT in the germline V gene. The length of the CDR3 is 14 residues. Here the CDR3 DNA reads TGTGCCAGCAGTGACTCACCAGGGGGCACTGAAGCTTTCTTT. Its translation is CASSDSPGGTEAFF.

This clonotype was seen many times. V is TRBV18 and J is TRBJ1-3; 8 nucleotides match TRBD1. The V and J ends lost 5 bases and 0 bases, in that order; junction bases with no gene match: 3. The CDR3 extends over 15 amino acids. Germline CDR1 and CDR2: KGHSH and LQKENI. The CDR3 region is CASSTDRGSGNTIYF. The CDR3, as DNA: TGTGCCAGCTCAACTGACAGGGGCTCTGGAAACACCATATATTTT.

This clonotype was observed a few times. A far larger clone is a single base away, which makes a read error likely. The DNA of the CDR3 is TGTGCCAGCAGGGAATCACTAGTCTCCTACGAGCAGTACTTC. Translated, it gives CASRESLVSYEQYF. The chain employs TRBV6-2 or TRBV6-3 and TRBJ2-7, with D maybe TRBD2 (5 bases). Per the germline V gene, CDR1 is MNHEY and CDR2 is SVGEGT. Trimming left V 6 bases short and J 0 bases short, with 12 bases between. This CDR3 has 14 amino acids.

A remark on this clonotype: One end of the junction varies from germline; a read error may be responsible. V usage is TRBV6-1 and J usage is TRBJ2-6; weak D call: TRBD1 (6 bases). Per the germline V gene, CDR1 is MNHNS and CDR2 is SASEGT. This CDR3 spans 15 amino acids. CDR3 nucleotides: TGTGCCAGCGGAAACAGGGCGTCTGGGGCCAAAGTCCTGACTTTC. This translates into CASGNRASGAKVLTF.

This clonotype was counted ten times or more. V and J are TRBV19 and TRBJ1-1; D gene unclear. V was trimmed by 7 bases and J by 1 base, leaving 22 bases between them. CDR3 length: 17 residues. Germline loops: CDR1 LNHDA, CDR2 SQIVND (reference sequence). Here the CDR3 reads CASTSMNLGRQNTEAFF. The CDR3 DNA follows: TGTGCCAGTACTAGTATGAATCTAGGTCGACAGAACACTGAAGCTTTCTTT.

This clonotype was detected many times. The chain carries TRBV3-1 and TRBJ1-1; possible D gene TRBD1, 5 bases. With 3 bases removed from V and 7 bases from J, the gap between germline ends came to 15 bases. The CDR3 is 14 residues long. CDR1 is LGHDT and CDR2 is YNNKEL in the germline V gene (reference sequence). CDR3 nucleotide sequence: TGTGCCAGCAGCCAGGGGAGGGGCGAAATTGAAGCTTTCTTT. Encoded protein: CASSQGRGEIEAFF.

As for this clonotype: With only one base between it and a far larger clone, this is likely a read error. In nucleotides, the CDR3 is TGTGCCAGCAGGAAGACAGGGGCGAACGTCTACACCTTC. It encodes CASRKTGANVYTF. The V call is TRBV6-5, the J call TRBJ1-2; 8 bases line up with TRBD1. The CDR3 extends over 13 amino acids. Trimming at V came to 6 bases and at J to 10 bases, leaving 10 bases not matched to a gene. The V gene's germline CDR1 is MNHEY and CDR2 SVGAGI.